The source of this T cell receptor (beta chain) is a study of blood T cell repertoires in COVID-19. Study-wide background: PBMCs, B-cell-depleted T cells, or T cells were the source of the cDNA or gDNA that made up the material.

The count of this clone is one. Measured with immunoSEQ multiplex PCR; TCRdb has only the in-frame clones, and not every one. The sample comprises around 200,000 clones, approximately 87% of which are singletons, and roughly 6.2% rests with the top ten. The CDR3 contains 14 residues. Germline CDR1 reads SGHKS; CDR2 reads YYEKEE (reference sequence). With 3 bases clipped from V and 6 bases from J, the junction kept 5 bases outside the gene matches. The chain links TRBV5-5 to TRBJ1-1, with TRBD1 matching 10 bases. The TCR originated in a man aged 55-75 years who had recovered from COVID-19. Sequencing input: peripheral blood. CDR3 coding DNA: TGTGCCAGCAGCTATGACAGGGGGCACGCTGAAGCTTTCTTT. Translating it yields CASSYDRGHAEAFF.